Each of the 30 T cell receptor beta chains below was sequenced from the same sample in a study of early T cells in non-severe SARS-CoV-2 infection. TCRdb redid the calling of the 5' RACE reads with MiXCR, one entry per CDR3 protein. The sample includes some 60,000 distinct CDR3 sequences, roughly 9.7% of them seen just once. The sample consisted of whole blood. All receptors derive from an adult who was a healthcare worker with PCR-confirmed SARS-CoV-2 infection or an uninfected control (not recorded which).

CDR3 sequence (DNA): TGCGCCAGCAGCCAAGCTATCACCGTCTATGGCTACACCTTC. This encodes CASSQAITVYGYTF. The J gene is TRBJ1-2, the V gene TRBV4-1; unclear D gene. The germline V gene encodes CDR1 MGHRA and CDR2 YSYEKL. Trimming shortened V by 1 base and J by 4 bases, and 10 bases separated the two germline ends. The CDR3 spans 14 residues.

This clonotype was detected many times. The V gene is TRBV9, the J gene TRBJ2-5; 10 nucleotides align to TRBD2. There are 16 residues in the CDR3. V shed 4 bases, J shed 5 bases, and the junction held 11 bases outside the gene matches. CDR1 SGDLS and CDR2 YYNGEE come from the germline V gene. CDR3 in amino acids: CASSQFSGGVQETQYF. The CDR3 DNA reads TGTGCCAGCAGCCAGTTCAGCGGGGGGGTCCAGGAGACCCAGTACTTC.

This clonotype was picked up a small number of times. The genes are TRBV4-2 and TRBJ2-3; 7 nucleotides line up with TRBD1. V lost 4 bases to trimming and J lost 0 bases; unmatched junction nucleotides: 7. Germline V gene lookup returns CDR1 LGHNA and CDR2 YNFKEQ. The CDR3 runs 16 residues. Here the CDR3 DNA reads TGTGCCAGCAGCCCGGGGACAGTCCAAAGCACAGATACGCAGTATTTT. It yields the protein CASSPGTVQSTDTQYF.

The sample holds a few counts of this clonotype. In DNA form, the CDR3 reads TGTGCCGGGGACAGGGGGCGAGGCTACACCTTC. This encodes CAGDRGRGYTF. The rearrangement links TRBV6-1 to TRBJ1-2, with TRBD1 identical over 12 bases. CDR3 size: 11 residues. Looked up from germline, CDR1 is MNHNS and CDR2 is SASEGT. Germline trimming cut 11 bases from V and 8 bases from J; bases unmatched to any gene: 3.

The genes are TRBV5-1 and TRBJ2-2; D remains ambiguous. The germline V gene encodes CDR1 SGHRS and CDR2 YFSETQ. V shed 0 bases and J shed 7 bases, with 4 bases lying between them. The CDR3 is 12 amino acids. The CDR3 region is CASSLVHGELFF. Here the CDR3 DNA reads TGCGCCAGCAGCTTGGTCCACGGGGAGCTGTTTTTT.

The gene calls are TRBV20-1 and TRBJ2-1, with 11 bases lining up with TRBD2. Per the germline V gene, CDR1 is DFQATT and CDR2 is SNEGSKA (reference sequence). The junction had 12 bases not matched to a gene; V was cut back by 5 bases and J by 12 bases. The CDR3 has 14 residues. CDR3 sequence reads: CSASGTSGSGVQFF. CDR3 sequence (DNA): TGCAGTGCTTCCGGGACTAGCGGTAGTGGTGTGCAGTTCTTC.

This sequence joins TRBV6-9 and TRBJ2-7; 11 bases match TRBD2. Trimming removed 10 bases from V and 0 bases from J; junction bases left unmatched: 14. This CDR3 is 17 amino acids long. Germline CDR1 MNHGY, CDR2 SVAAGI. For the CDR3, the DNA is TGTGCCAAGGCGACTAGCGGGACCGACCCGAGCTCCTACGAGCAGTACTTC. It codes for CAKATSGTDPSSYEQYF.

There are a few counts of this clonotype. This chain connects TRBV5-1 to TRBJ2-5; possibly TRBD1 for D (6 bases). This CDR3 has 14 residues. The V gene's germline CDR1 is SGHRS and CDR2 YFSETQ. Trimming shortened V by 3 bases and J by 9 bases, and 18 bases separated the two germline ends. The CDR3: CASSSGHGPGAQYF. In nucleotides, the CDR3 is TGCGCCAGCAGCTCGGGACACGGACCAGGGGCCCAGTACTTC.

The rearrangement joins TRBV3-1 to TRBJ2-7; weak D call: TRBD2 (5 bases). CDR1 and CDR2 (germline): LGHDT, YNNKEL (reference sequence). The CDR3 consists of 14 residues. V was clipped by 5 bases and J by 3 bases, with 14 bases between them. The CDR3 DNA reads TGTGCCAGCAGCGGATGGACGGGAAACTACGAGCAGTACTTC. Protein product: CASSGWTGNYEQYF.

In its sample, this clonotype was seen many times. The rearrangement links TRBV20-1 to TRBJ2-1, with D possibly matching TRBD2 (6 bases). The germline V and J ends were trimmed by 2 bases and 6 bases, with 8 bases remaining between them. CDR3 length equals 12 residues. Germline loops: CDR1 DFQATT, CDR2 SNEGSKA (reference sequence). Here the CDR3 DNA reads TGCAGTGCTAGACGGCGGGGCAATGAGCAGTTCTTC. Translation gives CSARRRGNEQFF.

This clonotype occurred a few times. The chain combines TRBV12-3 or TRBV12-4 with TRBJ2-5; 9 bases are a match to TRBD2. The CDR3 has 13 amino acids. V was pared by 6 bases and J by 7 bases, with 6 bases of the junction left unmatched. DNA of the CDR3: TGTGCCAGCAGCACTCTAGCGGGGTGGACCCAGTACTTC. Translated, it gives CASSTLAGWTQYF.

This clonotype was seen repeatedly, ten times or more. The CDR3 is CSVGDPGGTGEKLFF. The DNA of the CDR3 is TGCAGCGTTGGAGATCCCGGAGGGACGGGTGAAAAACTGTTTTTT. The chain links TRBV29-1 to TRBJ1-4, with a tentative D call TRBD1 (5 bases). Germline V gives CDR1 SQVTM, CDR2 ANQGSEA. This CDR3 has 15 residues. The germline V and J ends were trimmed by 4 bases and 7 bases, with 19 bases remaining between them.

The chain links TRBV29-1 to TRBJ2-3; D uncertain. V lost 3 bases and J lost 0, with 13 bases in between. Germline V gene lookup returns CDR1 SQVTM and CDR2 ANQGSEA. The CDR3 runs 15 residues. CDR3: CSVESAISSTDTQYF. DNA for the CDR3: TGCAGCGTTGAGTCCGCCATATCTAGCACAGATACGCAGTATTTT.

This clonotype appeared many times. The chain recombines TRBV4-1 with TRBJ2-1; 8 nucleotides agree with TRBD2. J gave up 10 bases and V 1 base, and 21 bases lay outside the gene matches. Per germline, CDR1 MGHRA and CDR2 YSYEKL. This CDR3 is built from 19 residues. CDR3 region: CASSQGEFGGRIGRDEQFF. CDR3 DNA sequence: TGCGCCAGCAGCCAAGGGGAGTTCGGCGGGAGGATAGGGAGGGACGAGCAGTTCTTC.

This clonotype was seen at least ten times. The chain has TRBV20-1 and TRBJ1-2; unclear D gene. This CDR3 is built from 11 residues. V was trimmed by 0 bases and J by 5 bases, leaving 4 bases between them. Germline loops: CDR1 DFQATT, CDR2 SNEGSKA (reference sequence). CDR3 bases: TGCAGTGCTAGAGAGCAGTATGGCTACACCTTC. It yields the protein CSAREQYGYTF.

In its sample, this clonotype was seen many times. V is TRBV7-9 and J is TRBJ2-3; D remains unclear. V lost 4 bases and J lost 2, with 4 bases in between. CDR1 SEHNR and CDR2 FQNEAQ come from the germline V gene (reference sequence). This CDR3 spans 12 amino acids. In DNA, the CDR3 is TGTGCCAGCAGCTCATACACAGATACGCAGTATTTT. Translated, it gives CASSSYTDTQYF.

The chain links TRBV4-1 to TRBJ2-7, with 9 bases lining up with TRBD2. The CDR3 has 14 residues. Germline CDR1 reads MGHRA; CDR2 reads YSYEKL. The J segment lost 4 bases and the V segment lost 1 base, leaving 2 bases of the junction unmatched. CDR3 sequence (DNA): TGCGCCAGCAGCCAAGGCCTAGCGGGATACGAGCAGTACTTC. Translated, it gives CASSQGLAGYEQYF.

This chain joins TRBV24-1 and TRBJ2-3, with 8 bases identical to TRBD1. Germline values: CDR1 KGHDR, CDR2 SFDVKD. CDR3 length equals 12 residues. V trimming: 6 bases; J trimming: 8 bases; junction bases outside the gene matches: 3. The CDR3 here is CATSTTGGTQYF. The CDR3 nucleotides are TGTGCCACCAGTACCACAGGGGGTACGCAGTATTTT.

This rearrangement joins TRBV7-3 to TRBJ1-1; 8 positions match TRBD1. The CDR3 sequence is 13 residues long. Per germline, CDR1 SGHTA and CDR2 FQGTGA. With V trimmed by 5 bases and J by 7 bases, 6 bases remained unmatched. The DNA for the CDR3 is TGTGCCAGCAGCACCCAGGGGGCCGGTGAAGCTTTCTTT. It yields the protein CASSTQGAGEAFF.

This clonotype has ten or more counts. This chain joins TRBV7-6 and TRBJ1-2; 7 nucleotides line up with TRBD1. Germline lookup yields CDR1 SGHVS and CDR2 FNYEAQ. V lost 5 bases, J lost 3 bases, and 9 bases stayed unmatched. The CDR3 contains 15 residues. Here the CDR3 DNA reads TGTGCCAGCAGCCCAGGGGGGCAGAGGGACTATGGCTACACCTTC. It specifies CASSPGGQRDYGYTF.

This clonotype has a count of ten or more. This chain uses TRBV4-3 with TRBJ2-3; 10 positions match TRBD1. V lost 0 bases to trimming and J lost 4 bases; unmatched junction nucleotides: 7. There are 17 residues in the CDR3. Germline lookup yields CDR1 LGHNA and CDR2 YSLEER. The CDR3 bases are TGCGCCAGCAGCCAAGAACTGGGACAGGGGAGGGCAGATACGCAGTATTTT. This encodes CASSQELGQGRADTQYF.

This clonotype was recorded a few times. This rearrangement joins TRBV9 to TRBJ1-1; 10 nucleotides align to TRBD1. This CDR3 comprises 16 residues. Germline CDR1 and CDR2: SGDLS and YYNGEE. V was clipped by 4 bases and J by 5 bases; unmatched bases: 11. In DNA, the CDR3 is TGTGCCAGCAGCCTCTGGACAGGGGGTTCGGGAACTGAAGCTTTCTTT. Translation: CASSLWTGGSGTEAFF.

Within the sample, this clonotype is medium-sized. The rearrangement joins TRBV4-1 to TRBJ2-3; D unresolved. This CDR3 has 15 residues. Germline CDR1 MGHRA, CDR2 YSYEKL. Trimming removed 4 bases from V and 2 bases from J, with 13 bases in between. CDR3 nucleotides: TGCGCCAGCAGCCTTCCAACAAGGGACACAGATACGCAGTATTTT. Translation gives CASSLPTRDTDTQYF.

This clonotype was detected many times. V is TRBV10-2 and J is TRBJ2-7; TRBD1 matches at 7 bases. CDR1 is WSHSY and CDR2 is SAAADI in the germline V gene. The CDR3 runs 14 residues. The V gene end was trimmed by 8 bases and the J gene end by 3 bases; junction bases not matched to a gene: 10. In DNA, the CDR3 is TGCGCCAGCTCAGGGGGTAAGGATTTCTACGAGCAGTACTTC. Translated: CASSGGKDFYEQYF.

The J gene is TRBJ2-1, the V gene TRBV3-1, with D possibly TRBD2 on 6 matching bases. The CDR3 length is 14 residues. V lost 2 bases to trimming and J lost 3 bases, with 8 bases between them. CDR1 is LGHDT and CDR2 is YNNKEL in the germline V gene (reference sequence). CDR3 sequence (DNA): TGTGCCAGCAGCCAAAGGACTATCTACAATGAGCAGTTCTTC. Translation gives CASSQRTIYNEQFF.

The CDR3 loop reads CASRASVIQETQYF. The CDR3, as DNA: TGTGCCAGCAGGGCGTCAGTAATCCAAGAGACCCAGTACTTC. This sequence joins TRBV12-3 or TRBV12-4 and TRBJ2-5; unclear D gene. V was pared by 6 bases and J by 1 base, with 12 bases between. The CDR3 extends over 14 amino acids.

This clonotype was counted many times. V is TRBV7-9 and J is TRBJ1-5, with D hard to call. Trimming removed 5 bases from V and 3 bases from J, with 11 bases in between. CDR1 SEHNR and CDR2 FQNEAQ come from the germline V gene (reference sequence). This CDR3 region has 14 residues. The CDR3 DNA follows: TGTGCCAGCAGCCCCGGGATCCTCAATCAGCCCCAGCATTTT. It is translated as CASSPGILNQPQHF.

This clonotype came up many times. The chain uses TRBV7-9 and TRBJ2-5, with D maybe TRBD2 (7 bases). The CDR3 is made up of 15 amino acids. V was clipped by 1 base and J by 7 bases, with 16 bases between them. Germline values: CDR1 SEHNR, CDR2 FQNEAQ (reference sequence). The CDR3 here is CASSLGGGLVGTQYF. The CDR3 DNA is TGTGCCAGCAGCTTAGGGGGGGGCCTAGTCGGGACCCAGTACTTC.

Here the CDR3 DNA reads TGTGCCAGCAGCCCGACTAGCCTAGATGAGCAGTTCTTC. Translation: CASSPTSLDEQFF. The chain joins TRBV7-9 to TRBJ2-1, with 7 nucleotides matching TRBD2. This CDR3 is 13 amino acids long. Germline V gene lookup returns CDR1 SEHNR and CDR2 FQNEAQ (reference sequence). The junction had 6 bases not matched to a gene; V was cut back by 5 bases and J by 8 bases.

The sample holds many counts of this clonotype. The J gene is TRBJ2-7, the V gene TRBV5-1; a possible D gene is TRBD2 (5 bases). The germline CDR1 and CDR2 sequences are SGHRS and YFSETQ. The CDR3 consists of 13 residues. The V end lost 2 bases, the J end lost 2 bases, and 8 bases lay between the germline ends. This chain's CDR3 is CASSFAGTYEQYF. In DNA, the CDR3 is TGCGCCAGCAGCTTCGCCGGGACCTACGAGCAGTACTTC.